This T cell receptor (beta chain) was sequenced for a study of blood T cell repertoires in COVID-19. Overall study context: T cells, B-cell-depleted T cells, or PBMCs provided the cDNA or gDNA that served as material.

In the original analysis: Nucleated cell number was recorded as an estimate derived from reference gene primer amplification. The repertoire was sequenced with immunoSEQ multiplex PCR; TCRdb's copy has only in-frame clones and lacks some. V and J calls plus clone size are reproduced from that table; the DNA served to infer D and trimming. The sample lists about 62,000 clones; 86% were seen once. The V end lost 4 bases, the J end lost 2 bases, and 13 bases lay between the germline ends. Germline assignment: CDR1 SGDLS and CDR2 YYNGEE. The CDR3 loop spans 15 amino acids. What was sequenced was peripheral blood. The V and J genes are TRBV9 and TRBJ2-1, with D possibly matching TRBD1 (6 bases). This TCR was sampled from a woman of 80 years or more with acute or convalescent COVID-19. The CDR3 DNA follows: TGTGCCAGCAGCTGGGGGCGAGTCCCCTACAATGAGCAGTTCTTC. Translation: CASSWGRVPYNEQFF.